Listed below are T cell receptor beta chains from one sample, sequenced in a study of blood T cell repertoires in COVID-19. Clones were sequenced by immunoSEQ multiplex PCR, and TCRdb holds only the in-frame ones, with some missing. The sample lists 300,000 to 450,000 clones, roughly 90% occurring once. Sequencing used peripheral blood. These receptors were collected from a woman aged 60-75 years with COVID-19, enrolled during active disease. Both conserved end residues are part of each CDR3. A D gene is named only where the DNA matches it firmly. Clone size is shown for a subset of rows, as once, few, many or a class of expanded clone.

D,V,size,J,DNA,CDR3
.,TRBV2,.,TRBJ1-2,TGTGCCAGCAGGGGAGGTCATGGCTACACCTTC,CASRGGHGYTF
.,TRBV4-2,few,TRBJ2-3,TGTGCCAGCAGCCAGGGGCTATTCACAGATACGCAGTATTTT,CASSQGLFTDTQYF
TRBD1,TRBV5-1,.,TRBJ1-5,TGCGCCAGCAGCCCAGGGACAGAAAGGAGCAATCAGCCCCAGCATTTT,CASSPGTERSNQPQHF
TRBD2,TRBV3-1/TRBV3-2,.,TRBJ2-2,TGTGCCAGCAGCCCATGGACTAGCGGGGGCACCGGGGAGCTGTTTTTT,CASSPWTSGGTGELFF
.,TRBV14,.,TRBJ1-2,TGTGCCAGCAGCCAAGATGGCGCACCGGGAGGGTATGGCTACACCTTC,CASSQDGAPGGYGYTF
.,TRBV27,.,TRBJ1-1,TGTGCCAGCAGCCCAAGGGGCTTGGCCACTGAAGCTTTCTTT,CASSPRGLATEAFF
.,TRBV3-1/TRBV3-2,.,TRBJ2-5,TGTGCCAGCAGCCGAACCATCCGACTGGCCAAACACCAAGAGACCCAGTACTTC,CASSRTIRLAKHQETQYF
.,TRBV6-5,.,TRBJ1-3,TGTGCCAGCAGTTTTGGAGGGAATGGAGCTGGAAACACCATATATTTT,CASSFGGNGAGNTIYF
.,TRBV29-1,.,TRBJ2-3,TGCAGCGTTGTCGGCCCCCGGGGTACAGATACGCAGTATTTT,CSVVGPRGTDTQYF
.,TRBV5-1,.,TRBJ1-6,TGCGCCAGCAGCCATATTCGAGATAATTCACCCCTCCACTTT,CASSHIRDNSPLHF
.,TRBV11-1,.,TRBJ2-1,TGTGCCAGCGCGGCTAGACCCTCCTACAATGAGCAGTTCTTC,CASAARPSYNEQFF
.,TRBV5-6,.,TRBJ1-4,TGTGCCAGCAGCCCGGACAGAGCCAATGAAAAACTGTTTTTT,CASSPDRANEKLFF
TRBD1,TRBV5-1,.,TRBJ2-3,TGCGCCAGCAGCTTGGGGGACAGGTTAGGCACAGATACGCAGTATTTT,CASSLGDRLGTDTQYF
TRBD1,TRBV7-9,.,TRBJ1-2,TGTGCCAGCAGCTTAGGGGACAGACAGGTACCTTATGGCTACACCTTC,CASSLGDRQVPYGYTF
TRBD2,TRBV7-9,.,TRBJ2-3,TGTGCCAGCAGCCCTACGCGGCTAGCGGGGGCTAGCACAGATACGCAGTATTTT,CASSPTRLAGASTDTQYF
TRBD1,TRBV7-2,.,TRBJ1-1,TGTGCCAGCGAGACCTACAGGGGCCGGGACACTGAAGCTTTCTTT,CASETYRGRDTEAFF
.,TRBV6-1,.,TRBJ2-7,TGTGCCAGCAGTGAAAGAGGCCAGCCCCACGAGCAGTACTTC,CASSERGQPHEQYF
TRBD1,TRBV28,.,TRBJ2-6,TGTGCCAGCAGTTACGGGACAGTGTATTCTGGGGCCAACGTCCTGACTTTC,CASSYGTVYSGANVLTF
.,TRBV11-2,.,TRBJ1-2,TGTGCCAGCAGCTTGGGCCCAGACAACTATGGCTACACCTTC,CASSLGPDNYGYTF
.,TRBV5-1,.,TRBJ2-1,TGCGCCAGCAGCATAGGGGATGAGCAGTTCTTC,CASSIGDEQFF
TRBD1,TRBV19,.,TRBJ1-2,TGTGCCAGTAGACCGGGGACAGGGAAACTGTATAACTCCGTCTATGGCTACACCTTC,CASRPGTGKLYNSVYGYTF
TRBD1,TRBV5-6,.,TRBJ2-7,TGTGCCAGCAGCTACAGGACAGGGCCCCACGAGCAGTACTTC,CASSYRTGPHEQYF
.,TRBV5-4,.,TRBJ2-5,TGTGCCAGCAGCTTGTTGGGGTTGGAGGTTGAGACCCAGTACTTC,CASSLLGLEVETQYF
.,TRBV9,.,TRBJ1-5,TGTGCCAGCAGCTCGGAGGGGAGCCAGCCCCAGCATTTT,CASSSEGSQPQHF
TRBD1,TRBV28,.,TRBJ1-1,TGTGCCAGCAGTTTTACCAGGGGGCTAGGAAGCACTGAAGCTTTCTTT,CASSFTRGLGSTEAFF
TRBD1,TRBV2,.,TRBJ1-2,TGTGCCAGCAGTGTTGGACAGGGTTTTGGAGGCTACACCTTC,CASSVGQGFGGYTF
.,TRBV2,.,TRBJ1-5,TGTGCCAGCAGCCCACCGGGGGATATCTACGCTCCCCAGCATTTT,CASSPPGDIYAPQHF
.,TRBV6-5,.,TRBJ1-2,TGTGCCAGCAGCCCCGGGACTTACGGGGGCTACACCTTC,CASSPGTYGGYTF
TRBD1,TRBV19,.,TRBJ1-2,TGTGCCAGTAACGACAGGGATTTATCGTATGGCTACACCTTC,CASNDRDLSYGYTF
.,TRBV24-1,.,TRBJ2-2,TGTGCCACCAGTGATTTGCAACCGGGAAACACCGGGGAGCTGTTTTTT,CATSDLQPGNTGELFF
.,TRBV28,.,TRBJ2-1,TGTGCCAGCAGTCTGAGGGGGGGCTCCTTGGGCGAGCAGTTCTTC,CASSLRGGSLGEQFF
TRBD1,TRBV5-1,.,TRBJ1-1,TGCGCCAGCAGCACGGGACAGGGAGGTCTAGGGGCTGAAGCTTTCTTT,CASSTGQGGLGAEAFF
TRBD1,TRBV5-4,.,TRBJ1-1,TGTGCCAGCAGCCTTGGGACAGGGAACTTGAACACTGAAGCTTTCTTT,CASSLGTGNLNTEAFF